A single TCR beta chain is shown here with its context. The antigen remains undetermined. The study ran its PCR with 60 Vbeta and 13 Jbeta primers. The assay was immunoSEQ multiplex PCR, and TCRdb's table has in-frame clones only and misses some. The sample lists around 230,000 clones; roughly 82% were seen once. These data come from a study of cytomegalovirus exposure and HLA in healthy donors. This CDR3 has 13 residues. Between the trimmed V and J ends, which lost 7 bases and 7 bases, there was a span of 16 bases. Germline CDR1 GTSNPN, CDR2 SVGIG (reference sequence). General study results and limits: TCR beta chain V- and J-gene trimming was linked, in a later analysis, to a missense variant in DCLRE1C. Most subjects had HLA-A and HLA-B alleles reportedly predicted accurately by TCR beta sequences.

Sequenced sample: PBMCs. The chain carries TRBV30 and TRBJ1-4; no definite D call. The clonotype was recovered from a man aged 35 to 55 in good health and CMV-seropositive. The CDR3 here is CALRGPGGEKLFF. CDR3 nucleotide sequence: TGTGCCTTACGAGGCCCCGGTGGTGAAAAACTGTTTTTT. The full variable domain, with the rest looked up from reference TRBV30 and TRBJ1-4, is SQTIHQWPATLVQPVGSPLSLECTVEGTSNPNLYWYRQAAGRGLQLLFYSVGIGQISSEVPQNLSASRPQDRQFILSSKKLLLSDSGFYLCALRGPGGEKLFFGSGTQLSVL.